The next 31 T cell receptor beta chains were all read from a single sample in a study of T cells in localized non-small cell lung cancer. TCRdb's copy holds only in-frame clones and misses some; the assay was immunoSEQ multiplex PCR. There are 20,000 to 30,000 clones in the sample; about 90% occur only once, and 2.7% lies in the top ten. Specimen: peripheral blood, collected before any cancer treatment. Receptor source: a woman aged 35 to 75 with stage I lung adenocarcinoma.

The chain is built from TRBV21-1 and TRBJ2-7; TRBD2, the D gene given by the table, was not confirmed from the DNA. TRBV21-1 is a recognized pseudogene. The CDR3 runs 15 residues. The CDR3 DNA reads TGTGCCAGCAGCGCCCGGGACTTGATTTTCTACGAGCAGTACTTC. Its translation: CASSARDLIFYEQYF.

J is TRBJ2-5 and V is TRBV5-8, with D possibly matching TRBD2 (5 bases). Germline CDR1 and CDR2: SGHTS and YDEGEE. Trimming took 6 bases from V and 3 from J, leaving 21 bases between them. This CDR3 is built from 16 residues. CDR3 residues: CASNPRTGWVEETQYF. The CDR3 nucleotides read TGTGCCAGCAACCCCCGAACGGGATGGGTTGAAGAGACCCAGTACTTC.

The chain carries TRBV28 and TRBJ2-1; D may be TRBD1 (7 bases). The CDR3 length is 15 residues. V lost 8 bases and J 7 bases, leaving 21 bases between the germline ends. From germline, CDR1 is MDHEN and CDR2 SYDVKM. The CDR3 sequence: CASGRRGQGMNEQFF. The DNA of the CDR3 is TGTGCCAGCGGACGGAGGGGGCAGGGCATGAATGAGCAGTTCTTC.

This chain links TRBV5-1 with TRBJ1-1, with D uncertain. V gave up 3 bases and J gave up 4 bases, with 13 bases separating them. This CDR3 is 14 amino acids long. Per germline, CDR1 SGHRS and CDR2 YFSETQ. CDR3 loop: CASSWTYLGTEAFF. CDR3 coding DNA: TGCGCCAGCAGCTGGACCTACCTGGGCACTGAAGCTTTCTTT.

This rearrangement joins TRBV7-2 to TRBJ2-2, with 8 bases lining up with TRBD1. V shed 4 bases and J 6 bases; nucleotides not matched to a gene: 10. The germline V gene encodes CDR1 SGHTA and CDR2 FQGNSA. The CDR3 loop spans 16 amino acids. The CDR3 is CASSSRQGLSPGELFF. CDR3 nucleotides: TGTGCCAGCAGCTCTAGACAGGGGCTAAGCCCCGGGGAGCTGTTTTTT. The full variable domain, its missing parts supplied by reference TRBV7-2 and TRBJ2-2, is GAGVSQSPSNKVTEKGKDVELRCDPISGHTALYWYRQSLGQGLEFLIYFQGNSAPDKSGLPSDRFSAERTGGSVSTLTIQRTQQEDSAVYLCASSSRQGLSPGELFFGEGSRLTVL.

The CDR3 DNA sequence: TGTGCCAGCAGCACGGGACTAGCGGGAGGGCCTCCCGTCTACAATGAGCAGTTCTTC. It is translated as CASSTGLAGGPPVYNEQFF. This chain uses TRBV5-6 with TRBJ2-1, with TRBD2 matching 16 bases. The CDR3 contains 19 residues. The V and J ends lost 4 bases and 3 bases, in that order; junction bases with no gene match: 10. Germline lookup yields CDR1 SGHDT and CDR2 YYEEEE.

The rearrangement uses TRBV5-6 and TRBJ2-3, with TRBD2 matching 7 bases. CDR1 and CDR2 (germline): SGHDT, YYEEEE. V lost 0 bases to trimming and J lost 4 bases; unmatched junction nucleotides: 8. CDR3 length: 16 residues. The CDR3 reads CASSLVPGGGADTQYF. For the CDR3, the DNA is TGTGCCAGCAGCTTGGTCCCGGGAGGTGGGGCAGATACGCAGTATTTT.

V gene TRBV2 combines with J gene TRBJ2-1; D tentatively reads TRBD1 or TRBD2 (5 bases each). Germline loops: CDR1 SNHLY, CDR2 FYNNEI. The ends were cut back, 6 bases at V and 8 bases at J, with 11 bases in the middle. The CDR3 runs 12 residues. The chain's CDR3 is CASRGPGYEQFF. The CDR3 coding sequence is TGTGCCAGCAGGGGACCGGGATATGAGCAGTTCTTC.

DNA of the CDR3: TGCGCCAGCAGCTGGGAGCGGACTAGCACAGATACGCAGTATTTT. This translates into CASSWERTSTDTQYF. The chain uses TRBV5-1 and TRBJ2-3; possibly TRBD2 for D (5 bases). The germline V gene has CDR1 SGHRS and CDR2 YFSETQ. The CDR3 is made up of 15 amino acids. V lost 3 bases to trimming and J lost 0 bases, with 11 bases between them.

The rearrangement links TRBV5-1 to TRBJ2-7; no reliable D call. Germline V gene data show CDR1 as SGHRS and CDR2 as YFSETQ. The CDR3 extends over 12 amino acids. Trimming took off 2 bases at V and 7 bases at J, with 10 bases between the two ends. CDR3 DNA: TGCGCCAGCAGCTTCTTTGAAGGAGAGCAGTACTTC. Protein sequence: CASSFFEGEQYF.

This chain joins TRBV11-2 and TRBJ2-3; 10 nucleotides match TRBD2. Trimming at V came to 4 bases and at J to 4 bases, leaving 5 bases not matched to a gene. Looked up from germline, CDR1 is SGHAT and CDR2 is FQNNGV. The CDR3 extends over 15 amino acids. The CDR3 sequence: CASSSLAGVPDTQYF. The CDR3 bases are TGTGCCAGCAGCTCTCTAGCGGGAGTTCCAGATACGCAGTATTTT.

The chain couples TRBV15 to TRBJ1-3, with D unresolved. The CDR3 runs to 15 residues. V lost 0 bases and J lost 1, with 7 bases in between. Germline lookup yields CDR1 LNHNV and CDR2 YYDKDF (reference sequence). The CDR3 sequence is CATSRDAGSGNTIYF. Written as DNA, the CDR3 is TGTGCCACCAGCAGAGATGCAGGTTCTGGAAACACCATATATTTT.

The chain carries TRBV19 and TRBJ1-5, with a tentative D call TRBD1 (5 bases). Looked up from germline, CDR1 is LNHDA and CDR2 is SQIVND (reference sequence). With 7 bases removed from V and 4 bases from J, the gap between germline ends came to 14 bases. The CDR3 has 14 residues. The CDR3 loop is CASTGARGNQPQHF. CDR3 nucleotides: TGTGCCAGTACTGGGGCCCGAGGAAATCAGCCCCAGCATTTT. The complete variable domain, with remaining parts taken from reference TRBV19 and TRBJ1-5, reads DGGITQSPKYLFRKEGQNVTLSCEQNLNHDAMYWYRQDPGQGLRLIYYSQIVNDFQKGDIAEGYSVSREKKESFPLTVTSAQKNPTAFYLCASTGARGNQPQHFGDGTRLSIL.

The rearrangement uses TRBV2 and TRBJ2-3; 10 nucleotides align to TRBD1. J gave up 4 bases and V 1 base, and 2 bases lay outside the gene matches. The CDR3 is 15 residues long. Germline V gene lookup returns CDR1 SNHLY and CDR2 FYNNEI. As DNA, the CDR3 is TGTGCCAGCAGTGAAGGGACAGGGGGGGCAGATACGCAGTATTTT. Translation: CASSEGTGGADTQYF.

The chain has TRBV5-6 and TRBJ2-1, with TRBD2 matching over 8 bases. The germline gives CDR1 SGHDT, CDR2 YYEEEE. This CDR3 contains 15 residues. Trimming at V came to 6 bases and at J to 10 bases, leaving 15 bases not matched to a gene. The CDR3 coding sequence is TGTGCCAGCAAATTTACGACTAGCGCCAATAGGGAGCAGTTCTTC. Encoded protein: CASKFTTSANREQFF.

The CDR3 region is CASSFRSYATNEKLFF. In nucleotides, the CDR3 is TGTGCCAGCAGCTTCCGGAGTTATGCAACTAATGAAAAACTGTTTTTT. This chain connects TRBV5-8 to TRBJ1-4, with D unclear. The V end was cut by 2 bases, the J end by 0 bases, with 11 bases between. The CDR3 sequence is 16 residues long. Germline CDR1 and CDR2: SGHTS and YDEGEE. Full variable domain (remainder filled in from reference TRBV5-8 and TRBJ1-4): EAGVTQSPTHLIKTRGQQATLRCSPISGHTSVYWYQQALGLGLQFLLWYDEGEERNRGNFPPRFSGRQFPNYSSELNVNALELEDSALYLCASSFRSYATNEKLFFGSGTQLSVL.

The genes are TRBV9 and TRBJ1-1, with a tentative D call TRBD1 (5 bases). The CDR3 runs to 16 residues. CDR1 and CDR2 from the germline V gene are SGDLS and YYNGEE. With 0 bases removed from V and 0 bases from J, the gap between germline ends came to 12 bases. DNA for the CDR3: TGTGCCAGCAGCGTAGATCATAGACAGTTGAACACTGAAGCTTTCTTT. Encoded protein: CASSVDHRQLNTEAFF.

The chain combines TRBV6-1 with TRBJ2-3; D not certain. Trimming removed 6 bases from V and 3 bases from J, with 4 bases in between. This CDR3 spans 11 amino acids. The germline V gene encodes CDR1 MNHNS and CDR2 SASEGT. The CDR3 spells CASSHTDTQYF. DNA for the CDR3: TGTGCCAGCAGCCATACAGATACGCAGTATTTT.

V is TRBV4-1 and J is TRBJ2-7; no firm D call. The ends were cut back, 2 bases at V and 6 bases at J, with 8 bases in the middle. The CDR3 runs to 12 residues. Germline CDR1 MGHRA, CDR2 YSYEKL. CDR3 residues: CASSQRLGEQYF. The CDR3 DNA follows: TGCGCCAGCAGCCAAAGGCTGGGCGAGCAGTACTTC.

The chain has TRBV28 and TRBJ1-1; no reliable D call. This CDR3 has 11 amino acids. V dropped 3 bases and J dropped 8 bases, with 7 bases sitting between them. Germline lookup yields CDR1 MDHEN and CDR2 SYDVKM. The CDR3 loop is CASSFLYEAFF. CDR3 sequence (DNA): TGTGCCAGCAGTTTTCTGTACGAAGCTTTCTTT.

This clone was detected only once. The CDR3 sequence is CASSPLPQAQETQYF. The CDR3 DNA follows: TGTGCCAGCAGCCCCCTCCCGCAAGCTCAAGAGACCCAGTACTTC. V and J are TRBV5-6 and TRBJ2-5; no reliable D call. V lost 4 bases, J lost 2 bases, and 15 bases lay in between. The CDR3 is made up of 15 amino acids. Germline V gene lookup returns CDR1 SGHDT and CDR2 YYEEEE.

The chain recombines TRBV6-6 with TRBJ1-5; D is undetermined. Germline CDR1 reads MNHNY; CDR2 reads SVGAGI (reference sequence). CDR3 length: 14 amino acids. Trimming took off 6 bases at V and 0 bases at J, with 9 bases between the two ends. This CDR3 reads CASSSSYSNQPQHF. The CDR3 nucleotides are TGTGCCAGCAGCTCCAGTTATAGCAATCAGCCCCAGCATTTT.

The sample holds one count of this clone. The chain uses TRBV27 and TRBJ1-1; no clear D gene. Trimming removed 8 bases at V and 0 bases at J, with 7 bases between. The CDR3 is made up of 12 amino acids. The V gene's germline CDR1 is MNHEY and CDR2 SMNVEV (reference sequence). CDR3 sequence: CASAFMNTEAFF. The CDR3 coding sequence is TGTGCCAGCGCTTTTATGAACACTGAAGCTTTCTTT.

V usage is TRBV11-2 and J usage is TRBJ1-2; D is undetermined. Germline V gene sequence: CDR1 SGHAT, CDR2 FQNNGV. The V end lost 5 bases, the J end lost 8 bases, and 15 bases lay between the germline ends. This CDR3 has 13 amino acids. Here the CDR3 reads CASSPSPRGGYTF. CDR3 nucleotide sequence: TGTGCCAGCAGCCCCAGTCCCCGAGGGGGCTACACCTTC.

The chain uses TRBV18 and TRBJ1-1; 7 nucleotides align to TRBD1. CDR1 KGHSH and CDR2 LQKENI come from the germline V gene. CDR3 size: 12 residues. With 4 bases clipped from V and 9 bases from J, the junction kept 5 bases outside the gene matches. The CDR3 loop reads CASSQGQNKAFF. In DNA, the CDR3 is TGTGCCAGCTCACAGGGACAGAACAAAGCTTTCTTT.

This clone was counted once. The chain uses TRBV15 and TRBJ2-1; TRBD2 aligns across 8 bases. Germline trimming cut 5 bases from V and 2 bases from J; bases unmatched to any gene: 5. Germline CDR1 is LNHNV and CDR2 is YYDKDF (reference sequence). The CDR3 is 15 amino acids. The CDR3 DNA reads TGTGCCACCAGCCAATGGACTAGCCCCTACAATGAGCAGTTCTTC. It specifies CATSQWTSPYNEQFF.

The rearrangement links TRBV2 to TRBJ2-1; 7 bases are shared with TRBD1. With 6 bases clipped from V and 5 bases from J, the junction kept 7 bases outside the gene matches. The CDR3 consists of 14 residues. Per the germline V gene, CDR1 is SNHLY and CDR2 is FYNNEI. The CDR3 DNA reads TGTGCCAGCAGCGCGTTTGGACAGGACAATGAGCAGTTCTTC. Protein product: CASSAFGQDNEQFF. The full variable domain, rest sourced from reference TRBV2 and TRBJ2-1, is EPEVTQTPSHQVTQMGQEVILRCVPISNHLYFYWYRQILGQKVEFLVSFYNNEISEKSEIFDDQFSVERPDGSNFTLKIRSTKLEDSAMYFCASSAFGQDNEQFFGPGTRLTVL.

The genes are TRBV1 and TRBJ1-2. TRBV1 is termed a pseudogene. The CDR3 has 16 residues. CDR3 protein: CTSRTSGLRKTYGYTF. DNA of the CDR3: TGCACCAGCAGGACTTCGGGTTTGCGAAAGACCTATGGCTACACCTTC.

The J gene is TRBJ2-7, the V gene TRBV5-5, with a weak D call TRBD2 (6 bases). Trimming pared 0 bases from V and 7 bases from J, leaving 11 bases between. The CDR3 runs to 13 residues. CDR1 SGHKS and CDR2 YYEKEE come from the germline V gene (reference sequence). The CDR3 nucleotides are TGTGCCAGCAGCTTGGAGGAGGGTTTTGAGCAGTACTTC. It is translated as CASSLEEGFEQYF. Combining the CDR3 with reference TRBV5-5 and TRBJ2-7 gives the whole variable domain DAGVTQSPTHLIKTRGQQVTLRCSPISGHKSVSWYQQVLGQGPQFIFQYYEKEERGRGNFPDRFSARQFPNYSSELNVNALLLGDSALYLCASSLEEGFEQYFGPGTRLTVT.

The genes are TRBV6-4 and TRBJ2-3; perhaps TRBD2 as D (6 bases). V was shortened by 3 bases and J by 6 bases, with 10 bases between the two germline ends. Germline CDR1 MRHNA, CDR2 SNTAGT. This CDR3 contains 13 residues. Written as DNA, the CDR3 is TGTGCCAGCAGTGAGGGGGGTGAGGATACGCAGTATTTT. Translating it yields CASSEGGEDTQYF.

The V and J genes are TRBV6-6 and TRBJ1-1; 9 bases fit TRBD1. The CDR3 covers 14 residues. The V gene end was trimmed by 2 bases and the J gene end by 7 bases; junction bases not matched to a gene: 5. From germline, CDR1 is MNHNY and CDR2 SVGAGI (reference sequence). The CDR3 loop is CASSYPTGGSEAFF. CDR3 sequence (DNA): TGTGCCAGCAGTTACCCGACAGGGGGGAGTGAAGCTTTCTTT.